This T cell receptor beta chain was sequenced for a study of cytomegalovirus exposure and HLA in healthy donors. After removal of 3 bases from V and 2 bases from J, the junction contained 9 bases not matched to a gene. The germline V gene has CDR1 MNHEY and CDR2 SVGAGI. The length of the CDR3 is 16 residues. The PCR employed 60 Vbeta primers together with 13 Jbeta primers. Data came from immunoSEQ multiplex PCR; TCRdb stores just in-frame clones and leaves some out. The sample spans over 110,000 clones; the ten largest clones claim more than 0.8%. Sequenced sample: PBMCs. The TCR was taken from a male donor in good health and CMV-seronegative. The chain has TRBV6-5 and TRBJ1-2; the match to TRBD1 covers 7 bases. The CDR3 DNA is TGTGCCAGCAGTTATTTACCGGGACAGAGAAACTATGGCTACACCTTC. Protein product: CASSYLPGQRNYGYTF.